This TCR beta chain was observed in a study of T cells in Graves' hyperthyroidism and ophthalmopathy. TCR beta CDR3 region amplification was performed from RNA transcripts. The HTBI set primed first-round TCR CDR3 RT-PCR. TCRdb analysed the multiplex PCR reads with MiXCR anew, one entry per CDR3 protein. The sample has roughly 510,000 distinct CDR3 sequences; less than 25% are singletons. CDR1 SGHNT and CDR2 YYREEE come from the germline V gene (reference sequence). This CDR3 contains 14 residues. V gave up 4 bases and J gave up 11 bases, with 16 bases separating them. Study outcomes and limitations: Ophthalmopathy prediction by the model preceded onset by a median about 6 months.

Absence of ophthalmopathy progression within 18 months defined stable Graves' hyperthyroidism. Investigators excluded patients with uncontrolled infection, other autoimmune disease, pregnancy or lactation. Diagnosis relied on clinical symptoms, serum thyroxine and TRAb, thyroid ultrasound and orbital computed tomography. This clonotype came up many times. What it binds is unknown. This receptor was taken from a man aged 18 to 29 with Graves' hyperthyroidism. V and J are TRBV5-4 and TRBJ2-6, with D unresolved. Sequenced input: blood. The CDR3 bases are TGTGCCAGCAGCCCAGGCAGTCCCCCTGACGTCCTGACTTTC. It specifies CASSPGSPPDVLTF.